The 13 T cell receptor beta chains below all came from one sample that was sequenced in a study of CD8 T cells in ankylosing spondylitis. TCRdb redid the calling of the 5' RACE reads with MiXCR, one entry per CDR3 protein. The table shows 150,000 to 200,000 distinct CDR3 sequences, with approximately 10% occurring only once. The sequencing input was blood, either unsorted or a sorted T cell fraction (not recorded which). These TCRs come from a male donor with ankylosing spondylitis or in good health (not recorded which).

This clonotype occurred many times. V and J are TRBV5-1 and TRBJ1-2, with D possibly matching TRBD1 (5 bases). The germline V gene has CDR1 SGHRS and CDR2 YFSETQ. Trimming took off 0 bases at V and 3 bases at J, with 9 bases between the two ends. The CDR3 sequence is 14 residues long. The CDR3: CASSLGQGDYGYTF. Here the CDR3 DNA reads TGCGCCAGCAGCTTGGGGCAGGGCGACTATGGCTACACCTTC. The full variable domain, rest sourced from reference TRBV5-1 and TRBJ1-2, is KAGVTQTPRYLIKTRGQQVTLSCSPISGHRSVSWYQQTPGQGLQFLFEYFSETQRNKGNFPGRFSGRQFSNSRSEMNVSTLELGDSALYLCASSLGQGDYGYTFGSGTRLTVV.

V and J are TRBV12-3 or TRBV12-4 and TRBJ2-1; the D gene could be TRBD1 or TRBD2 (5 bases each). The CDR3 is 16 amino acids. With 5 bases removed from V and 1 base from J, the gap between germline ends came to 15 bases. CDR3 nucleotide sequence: TGTGCCAGCAGTGGGGTAGAGGGGTCTTCCTACAATGAGCAGTTCTTC. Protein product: CASSGVEGSSYNEQFF.

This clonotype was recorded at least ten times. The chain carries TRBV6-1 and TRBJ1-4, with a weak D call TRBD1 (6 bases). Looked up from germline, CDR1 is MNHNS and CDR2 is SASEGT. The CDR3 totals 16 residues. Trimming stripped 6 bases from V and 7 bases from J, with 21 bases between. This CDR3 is CASSPRDNLRGEKLFF. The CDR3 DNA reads TGTGCCAGCAGCCCCCGGGACAACCTGCGGGGTGAAAAACTGTTTTTT.

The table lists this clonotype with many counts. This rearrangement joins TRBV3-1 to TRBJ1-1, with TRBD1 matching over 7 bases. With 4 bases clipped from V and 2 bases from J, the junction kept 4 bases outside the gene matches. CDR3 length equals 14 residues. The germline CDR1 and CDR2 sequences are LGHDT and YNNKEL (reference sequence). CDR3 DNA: TGTGCCAGCAGCCCGACAGGGCCAAACACTGAAGCTTTCTTT. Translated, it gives CASSPTGPNTEAFF.

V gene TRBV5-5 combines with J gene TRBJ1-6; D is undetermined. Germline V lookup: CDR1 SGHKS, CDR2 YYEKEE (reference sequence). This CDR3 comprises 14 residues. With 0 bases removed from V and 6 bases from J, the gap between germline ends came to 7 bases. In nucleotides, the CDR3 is TGTGCCAGCAGCTTGGATGTATTTAATTCACCCCTCCACTTT. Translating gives CASSLDVFNSPLHF.

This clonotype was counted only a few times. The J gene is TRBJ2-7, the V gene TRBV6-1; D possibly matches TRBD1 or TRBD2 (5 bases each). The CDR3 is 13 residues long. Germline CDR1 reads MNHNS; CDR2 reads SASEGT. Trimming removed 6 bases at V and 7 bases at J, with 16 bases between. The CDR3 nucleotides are TGTGCCAGCAGAGGGACCCTTGAGGGGGAGCAGTACTTC. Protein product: CASRGTLEGEQYF.

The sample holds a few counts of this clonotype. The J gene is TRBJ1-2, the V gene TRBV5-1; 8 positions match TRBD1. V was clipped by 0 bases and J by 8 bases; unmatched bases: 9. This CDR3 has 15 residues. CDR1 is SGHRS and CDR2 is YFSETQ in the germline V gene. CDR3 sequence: CASSLAQGAVRGYTF. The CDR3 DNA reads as TGCGCCAGCAGCTTGGCCCAGGGGGCTGTAAGAGGCTACACCTTC. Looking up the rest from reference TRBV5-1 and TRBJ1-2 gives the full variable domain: KAGVTQTPRYLIKTRGQQVTLSCSPISGHRSVSWYQQTPGQGLQFLFEYFSETQRNKGNFPGRFSGRQFSNSRSEMNVSTLELGDSALYLCASSLAQGAVRGYTFGSGTRLTVV.

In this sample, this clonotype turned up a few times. CDR3 coding DNA: TGTGCCTGGAGTGTGGTAGCGGGAGGGGGCAGCGAGCAGTACTTC. Translating gives CAWSVVAGGGSEQYF. This chain links TRBV30 with TRBJ2-7; TRBD2 matches at 11 bases. J gave up 6 bases and V 0 bases, and 7 bases lay outside the gene matches. Per the germline V gene, CDR1 is GTSNPN and CDR2 is SVGIG (reference sequence). The CDR3 length is 15 residues.

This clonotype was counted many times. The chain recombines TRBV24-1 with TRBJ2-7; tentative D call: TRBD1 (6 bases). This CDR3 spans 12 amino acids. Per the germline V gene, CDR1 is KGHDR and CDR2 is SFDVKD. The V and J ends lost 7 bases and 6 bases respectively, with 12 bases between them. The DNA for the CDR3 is TGTGCCACCAGAGCAGGGGTGAGCGAGCAGTACTTC. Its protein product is CATRAGVSEQYF.

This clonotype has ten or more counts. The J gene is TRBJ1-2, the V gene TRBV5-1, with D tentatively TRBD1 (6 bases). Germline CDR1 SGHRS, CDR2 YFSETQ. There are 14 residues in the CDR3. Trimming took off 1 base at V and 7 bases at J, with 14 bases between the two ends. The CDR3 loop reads CASSLLRDNGGYTF. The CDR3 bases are TGCGCCAGCAGCTTGCTCCGGGACAATGGTGGCTACACCTTC.

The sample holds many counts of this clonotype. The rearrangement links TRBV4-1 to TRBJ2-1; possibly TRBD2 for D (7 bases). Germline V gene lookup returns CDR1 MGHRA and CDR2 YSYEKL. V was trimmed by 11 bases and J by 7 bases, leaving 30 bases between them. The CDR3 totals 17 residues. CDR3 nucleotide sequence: TGCGCCGCCGGGGGAGGGGGGAAACAGGGAGTTAGGAATGAGCAGTTCTTC. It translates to CAAGGGGKQGVRNEQFF.

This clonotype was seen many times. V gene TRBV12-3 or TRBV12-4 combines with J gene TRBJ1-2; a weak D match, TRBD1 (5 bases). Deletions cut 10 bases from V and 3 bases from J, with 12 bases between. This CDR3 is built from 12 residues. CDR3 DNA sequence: TGTGCCACTACGGGACGGTACTATGGCTACACCTTC. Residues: CATTGRYYGYTF.

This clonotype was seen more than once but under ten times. CDR3 DNA sequence: TGTGCCAGCAGCCCTCTCCCCTCACTAGCGGGGGGACAAGAGACCCAGTACTTC. Translation gives CASSPLPSLAGGQETQYF. V and J are TRBV11-1 and TRBJ2-5; TRBD2 agrees at 12 bases. After removal of 5 bases from V and 2 bases from J, the junction contained 12 bases not matched to a gene. The germline V gene has CDR1 SGHAT and CDR2 FQDESV (reference sequence). CDR3 size: 18 residues.